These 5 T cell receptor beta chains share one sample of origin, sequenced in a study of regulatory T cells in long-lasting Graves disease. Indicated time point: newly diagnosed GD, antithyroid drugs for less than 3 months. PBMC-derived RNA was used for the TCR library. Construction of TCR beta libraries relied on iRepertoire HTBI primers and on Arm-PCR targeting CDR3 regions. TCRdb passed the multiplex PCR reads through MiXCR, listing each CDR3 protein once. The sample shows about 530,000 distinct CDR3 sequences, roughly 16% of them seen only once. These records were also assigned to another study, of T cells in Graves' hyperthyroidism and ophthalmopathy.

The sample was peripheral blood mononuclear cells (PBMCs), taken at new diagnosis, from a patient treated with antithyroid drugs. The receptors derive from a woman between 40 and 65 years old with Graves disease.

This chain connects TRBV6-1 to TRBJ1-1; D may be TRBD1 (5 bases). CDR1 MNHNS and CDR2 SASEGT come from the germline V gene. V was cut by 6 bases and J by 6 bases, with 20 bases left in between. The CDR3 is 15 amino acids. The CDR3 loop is CASSKRGGGDPEAFF. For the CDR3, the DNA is TGTGCCAGCAGCAAAAGGGGCGGAGGAGACCCTGAAGCTTTCTTT.

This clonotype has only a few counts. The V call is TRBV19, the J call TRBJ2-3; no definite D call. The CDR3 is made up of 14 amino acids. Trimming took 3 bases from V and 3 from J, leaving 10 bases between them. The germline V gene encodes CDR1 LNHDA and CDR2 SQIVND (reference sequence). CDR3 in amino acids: CASSIHELTDTQYF. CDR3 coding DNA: TGTGCCAGTAGTATTCATGAGTTGACAGATACGCAGTATTTT.

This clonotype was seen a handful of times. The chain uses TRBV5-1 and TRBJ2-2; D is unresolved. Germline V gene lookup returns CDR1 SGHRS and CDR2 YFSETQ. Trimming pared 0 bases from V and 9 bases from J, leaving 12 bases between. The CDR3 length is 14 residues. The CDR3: CASSLGADFRELFF. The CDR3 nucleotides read TGCGCCAGCAGCTTGGGGGCAGACTTCAGGGAGCTGTTTTTT. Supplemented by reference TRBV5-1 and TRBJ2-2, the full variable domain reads KAGVTQTPRYLIKTRGQQVTLSCSPISGHRSVSWYQQTPGQGLQFLFEYFSETQRNKGNFPGRFSGRQFSNSRSEMNVSTLELGDSALYLCASSLGADFRELFFGEGSRLTVL.

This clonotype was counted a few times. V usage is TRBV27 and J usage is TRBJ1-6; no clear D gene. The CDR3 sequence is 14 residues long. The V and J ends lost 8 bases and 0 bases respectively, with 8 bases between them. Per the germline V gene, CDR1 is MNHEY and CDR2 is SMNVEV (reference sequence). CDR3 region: CASGSRSYNSPLHF. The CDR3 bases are TGTGCCAGCGGAAGCCGCTCCTATAATTCACCCCTCCACTTT.

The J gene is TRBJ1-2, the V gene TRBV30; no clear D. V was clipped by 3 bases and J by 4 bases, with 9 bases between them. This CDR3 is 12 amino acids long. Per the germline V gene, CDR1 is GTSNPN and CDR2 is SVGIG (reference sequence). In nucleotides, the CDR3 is TGTGCCTGGAGCGAACGGCGCTATGGCTACACCTTC. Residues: CAWSERRYGYTF. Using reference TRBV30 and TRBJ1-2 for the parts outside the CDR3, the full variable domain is SQTIHQWPATLVQPVGSPLSLECTVEGTSNPNLYWYRQAAGRGLQLLFYSVGIGQISSEVPQNLSASRPQDRQFILSSKKLLLSDSGFYLCAWSERRYGYTFGSGTRLTVV.